Below, 5 T cell receptor beta chains from the same sample are listed, as sequenced in a study of beta chain features in type 1 diabetes. All of the isolated RNA was reverse transcribed, so expressed TCRB transcripts were sequenced. The data were produced by immunoSEQ multiplex PCR, yet TCRdb's version contains in-frame clones alone and is incomplete. The profile shows around 350,000 clones, about 12% of them singletons. Material for sequencing was naive CD4+ T cells from blood. Every receptor here comes from a man aged 18-30 years in good health.

This chain connects TRBV28 to TRBJ2-4, with TRBD2 matching 9 bases. Per the germline V gene, CDR1 is MDHEN and CDR2 is SYDVKM. The CDR3 consists of 16 residues. V shed 6 bases and J 7 bases; nucleotides not matched to a gene: 13. CDR3 sequence (DNA): TGTGCCAGCAGATCCCGCCGGCGGGGGGGGAGGAACATTCAGTACTTC. Translation gives CASRSRRRGGRNIQYF.

The chain couples TRBV7-9 to TRBJ1-1, with D possibly TRBD1 on 5 matching bases. The germline V and J ends were trimmed by 5 bases and 8 bases, with 9 bases remaining between them. Germline V lookup: CDR1 SEHNR, CDR2 FQNEAQ (reference sequence). This CDR3 is 11 amino acids long. The CDR3 nucleotides are TGTGCCAGCAGCGAACAGGTGGAAGCTTTCTTT. It encodes CASSEQVEAFF. Supplemented by reference TRBV7-9 and TRBJ1-1, the full variable domain reads DTGVSQNPRHKITKRGQNVTFRCDPISEHNRLYWYRQTLGQGPEFLTYFQNEAQLEKSRLLSDRFSAERPKGSFSTLEIQRTEQGDSAMYLCASSEQVEAFFGQGTRLTVV.

The V and J genes are TRBV6-5 and TRBJ1-2, with 7 bases matching TRBD1. CDR1 MNHEY and CDR2 SVGAGI come from the germline V gene. The V segment lost 2 bases and the J segment 7 bases; nucleotides outside the gene matches: 1. This CDR3 region has 12 residues. The CDR3 reads CASSYDRAGYTF. CDR3 in DNA: TGTGCCAGCAGTTACGACAGGGCTGGCTACACCTTC.

The chain links TRBV6-1 to TRBJ1-1, with D hard to call. The CDR3 consists of 15 residues. Germline V gene lookup returns CDR1 MNHNS and CDR2 SASEGT. V lost 6 bases and J 1 base, leaving 15 bases between the germline ends. The CDR3 DNA is TGTGCCAGCAGCGGCCTAAGGGAGAGGAACACTGAAGCTTTCTTT. Protein product: CASSGLRERNTEAFF.

This clone was counted between two and nine times. The genes are TRBV29-1 and TRBJ2-5; perhaps TRBD2 as D (7 bases). The V and J ends lost 7 bases and 5 bases respectively, with 20 bases between them. Germline V gene data show CDR1 as SQVTM and CDR2 as ANQGSEA. This CDR3 contains 14 residues. DNA for the CDR3: TGCAGCGCCGGAAGGTCGGGGGGCGACGAGACCCAGTACTTC. It is translated as CSAGRSGGDETQYF. The complete variable domain, with remaining parts taken from reference TRBV29-1 and TRBJ2-5, reads SAVISQKPSRDICQRGTSLTIQCQVDSQVTMMFWYRQQPGQSLTLIATANQGSEATYESGFVIDKFPISRPNLTFSTLTVSNMSPEDSSIYLCSAGRSGGDETQYFGPGTRLLVL.